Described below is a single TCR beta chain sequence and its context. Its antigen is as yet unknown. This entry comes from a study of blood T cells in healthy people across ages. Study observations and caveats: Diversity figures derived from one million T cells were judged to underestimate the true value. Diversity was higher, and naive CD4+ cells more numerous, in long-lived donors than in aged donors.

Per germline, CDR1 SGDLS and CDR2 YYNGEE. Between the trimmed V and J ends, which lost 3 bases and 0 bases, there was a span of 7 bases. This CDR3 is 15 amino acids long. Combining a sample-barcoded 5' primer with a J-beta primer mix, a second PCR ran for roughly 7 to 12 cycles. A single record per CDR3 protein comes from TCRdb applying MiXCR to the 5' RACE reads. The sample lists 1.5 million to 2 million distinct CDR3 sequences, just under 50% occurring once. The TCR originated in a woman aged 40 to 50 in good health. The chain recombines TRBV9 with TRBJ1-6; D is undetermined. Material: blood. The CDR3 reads CASSAAGSYNSPLHF. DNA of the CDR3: TGTGCCAGCAGCGCAGCGGGCTCCTATAATTCACCCCTCCACTTT.